This T cell receptor beta chain appears in the sequencing data of a study of OX40 agonist ivuxolimab in advanced cancers. Study-wide results and limits: Partly responding patients at 0.1-3.0 mg/kg showed some of the smallest clonal expansion.

Autoimmune disease history or systemic immunosuppression disqualified patients. Blood specimens came from baseline, cycle 4 day 1, and cycle 7 day 1. Regarding this clone: What it binds is not known.

V lost 5 bases, J lost 1 base, and 3 bases stayed unmatched. The CDR3 length is 14 residues. From germline, CDR1 is SGHTA and CDR2 FQGTGA. Sequencing was performed with immunoSEQ multiplex PCR; in TCRdb, only in-frame clones are kept and a portion is missing. The repertoire holds over 50,000 clones, 84% seen once, with under 5.5% in the top ten. The specimen comprised CD4+ or CD8+ T cells sorted from blood, sampled in a trial of the OX40 agonist ivuxolimab. The chain recombines TRBV7-3 with TRBJ2-7; TRBD1 matches 9 bases. The sequence was obtained from an adult with an advanced solid tumor such as melanoma, head and neck, liver or kidney cancer. CDR3 sequence reads: CASSNGQGSYEQYF. DNA for the CDR3: TGTGCCAGCAGCAACGGACAGGGGTCCTACGAGCAGTACTTC. The complete variable domain, with remaining parts taken from reference TRBV7-3 and TRBJ2-7, reads GAGVSQTPSNKVTEKGKYVELRCDPISGHTALYWYRQSLGQGPEFLIYFQGTGAADDSGLPNDRFFAVRPEGSVSTLKIQRTERGDSAVYLCASSNGQGSYEQYFGPGTRLTVT.